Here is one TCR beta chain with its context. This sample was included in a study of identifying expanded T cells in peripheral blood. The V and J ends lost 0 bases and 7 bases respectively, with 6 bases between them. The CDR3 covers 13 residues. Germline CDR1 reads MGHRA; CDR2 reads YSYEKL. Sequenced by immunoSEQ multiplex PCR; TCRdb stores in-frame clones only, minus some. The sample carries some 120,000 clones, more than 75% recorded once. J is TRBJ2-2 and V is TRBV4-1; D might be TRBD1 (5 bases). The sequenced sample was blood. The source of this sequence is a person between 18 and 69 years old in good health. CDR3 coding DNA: TGCGCCAGCAGCCAAGATCAGGGCGGGGAGCTGTTTTTT. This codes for CASSQDQGGELFF.